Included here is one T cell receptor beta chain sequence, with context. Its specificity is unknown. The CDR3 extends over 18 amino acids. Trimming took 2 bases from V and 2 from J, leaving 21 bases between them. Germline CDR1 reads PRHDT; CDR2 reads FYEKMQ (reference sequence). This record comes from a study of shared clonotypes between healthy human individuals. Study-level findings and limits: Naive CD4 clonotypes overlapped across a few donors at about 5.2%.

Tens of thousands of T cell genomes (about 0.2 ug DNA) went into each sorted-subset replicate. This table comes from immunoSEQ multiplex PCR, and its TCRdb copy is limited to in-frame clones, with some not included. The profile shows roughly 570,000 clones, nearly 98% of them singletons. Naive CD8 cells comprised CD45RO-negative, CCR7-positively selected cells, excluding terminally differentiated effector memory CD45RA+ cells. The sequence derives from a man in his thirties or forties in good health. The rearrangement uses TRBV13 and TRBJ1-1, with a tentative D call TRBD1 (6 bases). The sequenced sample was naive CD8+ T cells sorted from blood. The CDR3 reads CASSLLAQGLDTNTEAFF. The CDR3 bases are TGTGCCAGCAGCTTATTAGCACAGGGACTCGATACCAACACTGAAGCTTTCTTT.